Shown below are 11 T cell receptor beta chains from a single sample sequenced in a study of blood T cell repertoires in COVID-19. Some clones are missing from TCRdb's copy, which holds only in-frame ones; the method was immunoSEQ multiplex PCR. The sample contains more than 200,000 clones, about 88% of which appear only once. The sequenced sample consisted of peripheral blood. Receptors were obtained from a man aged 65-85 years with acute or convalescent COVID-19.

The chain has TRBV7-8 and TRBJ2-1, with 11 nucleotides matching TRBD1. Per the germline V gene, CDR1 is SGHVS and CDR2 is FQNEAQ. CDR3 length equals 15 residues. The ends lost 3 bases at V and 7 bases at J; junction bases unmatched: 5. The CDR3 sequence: CASSLDRGRGNEQFF. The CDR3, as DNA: TGTGCCAGCAGCTTGGACAGGGGGCGAGGAAATGAGCAGTTCTTC.

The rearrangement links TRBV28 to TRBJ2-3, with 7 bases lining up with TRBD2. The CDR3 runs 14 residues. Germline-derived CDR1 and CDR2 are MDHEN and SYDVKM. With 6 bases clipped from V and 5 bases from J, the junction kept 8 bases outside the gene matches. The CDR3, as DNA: TGTGCCAGCAGCCGGGGAGGGAGTGTAGATACGCAGTATTTT. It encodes CASSRGGSVDTQYF.

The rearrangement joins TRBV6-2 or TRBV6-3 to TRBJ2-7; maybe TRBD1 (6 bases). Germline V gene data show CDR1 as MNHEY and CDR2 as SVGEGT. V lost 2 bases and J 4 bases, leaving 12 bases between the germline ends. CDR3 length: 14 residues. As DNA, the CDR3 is TGTGCCAGCAGTTACACAGGGAACCTATACGAGCAGTACTTC. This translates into CASSYTGNLYEQYF.

CDR3 sequence: CASSEAGSFNSPLHF. In DNA form, the CDR3 reads TGTGCCAGCAGTGAAGCGGGCAGCTTTAATTCACCCCTCCACTTT. The J gene is TRBJ1-6, the V gene TRBV25-1; D is unresolved. The CDR3 loop spans 15 amino acids. Trimming stripped 2 bases from V and 6 bases from J, with 11 bases between. Germline V gene sequence: CDR1 MGHDK, CDR2 SYGVNS. Complete variable domain (other parts from reference TRBV25-1 and TRBJ1-6): EADIYQTPRYLVIGTGKKITLECSQTMGHDKMYWYQQDPGMELHLIHYSYGVNSTEKGDLSSESTVSRIRTEHFPLTLESARPSHTSQYLCASSEAGSFNSPLHFGNGTRLTVT.

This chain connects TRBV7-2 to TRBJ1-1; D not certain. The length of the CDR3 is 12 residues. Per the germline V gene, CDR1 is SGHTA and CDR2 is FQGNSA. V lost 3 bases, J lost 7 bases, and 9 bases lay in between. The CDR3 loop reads CASSLTAIEAFF. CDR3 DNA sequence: TGTGCCAGCAGCTTGACTGCTATTGAAGCTTTCTTT.

Here the CDR3 DNA reads TGCGCCAGCAGCTTAAGCATGATCTCCTACGAGCAGTACTTC. Translation gives CASSLSMISYEQYF. The gene calls are TRBV5-1 and TRBJ2-7; no firm D call. Germline V CDR1 and CDR2: SGHRS, YFSETQ. This CDR3 has 14 residues. V was clipped by 2 bases and J by 0 bases, with 9 bases between them.

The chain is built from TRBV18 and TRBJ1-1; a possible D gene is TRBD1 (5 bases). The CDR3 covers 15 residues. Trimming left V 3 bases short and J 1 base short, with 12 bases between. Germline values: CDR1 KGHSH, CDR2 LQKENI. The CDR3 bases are TGTGCCAGCTCACCGTTGCAGGGCGGGAACACTGAAGCTTTCTTT. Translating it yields CASSPLQGGNTEAFF.

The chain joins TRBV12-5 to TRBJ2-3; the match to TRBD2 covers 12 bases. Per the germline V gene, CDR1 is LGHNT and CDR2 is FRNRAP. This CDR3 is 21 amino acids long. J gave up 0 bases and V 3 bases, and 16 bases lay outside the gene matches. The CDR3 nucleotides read TGTGCTAGTGGTTTTGCTTCACCACTACCGGGACTAGCGGGTAGCACAGATACGCAGTATTTT. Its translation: CASGFASPLPGLAGSTDTQYF.

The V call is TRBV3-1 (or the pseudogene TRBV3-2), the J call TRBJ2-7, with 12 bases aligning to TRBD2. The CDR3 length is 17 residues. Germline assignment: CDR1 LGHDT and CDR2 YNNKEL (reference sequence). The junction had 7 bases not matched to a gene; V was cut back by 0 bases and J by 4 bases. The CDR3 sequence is CASSQEVTSGSVYEQYF. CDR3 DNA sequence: TGTGCCAGCAGCCAAGAAGTGACTAGCGGGAGTGTATACGAGCAGTACTTC.

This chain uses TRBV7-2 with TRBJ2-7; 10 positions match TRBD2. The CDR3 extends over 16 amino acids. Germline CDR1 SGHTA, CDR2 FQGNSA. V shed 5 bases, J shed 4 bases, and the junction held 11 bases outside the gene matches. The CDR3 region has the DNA TGTGCCAGCAGCAGTCCGTCTAGCGGGAGCTGGTACGAGCAGTACTTC. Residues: CASSSPSSGSWYEQYF.

This CDR3 is CASSVDSNTGELFF. The CDR3 DNA is TGTGCCAGCAGTGTCGACAGTAACACCGGGGAGCTGTTTTTT. The V gene is TRBV2, the J gene TRBJ2-2; a possible D gene is TRBD1 (5 bases). This CDR3 contains 14 residues. Trimming stripped 4 bases from V and 2 bases from J, with 8 bases between. The germline V gene encodes CDR1 SNHLY and CDR2 FYNNEI.